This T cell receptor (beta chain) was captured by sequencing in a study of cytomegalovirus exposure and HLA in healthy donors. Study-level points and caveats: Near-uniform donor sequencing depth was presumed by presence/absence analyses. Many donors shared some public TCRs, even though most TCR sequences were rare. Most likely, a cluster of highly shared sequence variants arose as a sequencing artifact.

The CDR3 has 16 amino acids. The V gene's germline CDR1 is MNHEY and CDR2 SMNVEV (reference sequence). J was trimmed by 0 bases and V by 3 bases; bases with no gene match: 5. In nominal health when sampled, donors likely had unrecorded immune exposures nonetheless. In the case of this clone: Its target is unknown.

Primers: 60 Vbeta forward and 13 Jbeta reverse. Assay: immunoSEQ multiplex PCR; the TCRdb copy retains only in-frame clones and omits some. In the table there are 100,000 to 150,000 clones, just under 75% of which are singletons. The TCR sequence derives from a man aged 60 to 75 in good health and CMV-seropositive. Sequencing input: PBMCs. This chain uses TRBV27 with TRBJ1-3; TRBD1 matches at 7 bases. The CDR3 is CASSLGQSSSGNTIYF. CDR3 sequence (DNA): TGTGCCAGCAGTTTGGGACAGAGTTCCTCTGGAAACACCATATATTTT.